Each of the 24 T cell receptor beta chains below was sequenced from the same sample in a study of T-cell reconstitution after alpha-beta-depleted transplantation in children. During its preparation, the TCRbeta library received unique molecular identifiers. TCRdb reprocessed the PCR reads with MiXCR, giving one entry per CDR3 protein. The sample lists about 980,000 distinct CDR3 sequences; about 29% were seen once. The input for sequencing was PBMCs, mostly from graft donor cells, taken 360 days after TCRalphabeta/CD19-depleted stem cell transplant. These receptors were obtained from a boy under two years old who had a stem cell transplant for SCID, so the T cells may come from the graft donor.

This clonotype showed up many times. J is TRBJ2-5 and V is TRBV12-5, with a possible D match to TRBD2 (5 bases). V was trimmed by 5 bases and J by 1 base, leaving 11 bases between them. The germline V gene encodes CDR1 LGHNT and CDR2 FRNRAP. The CDR3 extends over 14 amino acids. The CDR3 DNA reads TGTGCTAGTGGTCCCGGACTCCCCCAAGAGACCCAGTACTTC. Translated, it gives CASGPGLPQETQYF.

This clonotype has more than one count but fewer than ten. V is TRBV5-5 and J is TRBJ2-1; TRBD2 is a possible D gene (5 bases). The CDR3 runs 14 residues. Germline CDR1 reads SGHKS; CDR2 reads YYEKEE (reference sequence). V lost 4 bases and J 7 bases, leaving 15 bases between the germline ends. The CDR3 is CASSRLLVGNEQFF. In DNA form, the CDR3 reads TGTGCCAGCAGCCGATTACTAGTGGGGAATGAGCAGTTCTTC.

The CDR3 region has the DNA TGTGCCAGCAGCCCAGCAAGGGGGCCATATGAGCAGTTCTTC. Translating gives CASSPARGPYEQFF. The chain recombines TRBV3-1 with TRBJ2-1; 7 bases fit TRBD1. In germline, CDR1 is LGHDT, CDR2 YNNKEL (reference sequence). The V segment lost 4 bases and the J segment 8 bases; nucleotides outside the gene matches: 8. This CDR3 has 14 amino acids.

The chain uses TRBV29-1 and TRBJ2-2; 7 nucleotides align to TRBD2. Germline lookup yields CDR1 SQVTM and CDR2 ANQGSEA. The CDR3 is made up of 14 amino acids. V gave up 7 bases and J gave up 1 base; unmatched junction bases: 6. CDR3 bases: TGCAGCGCTTCTAGCGGATTGAACACCGGGGAGCTGTTTTTT. It encodes CSASSGLNTGELFF.

The chain carries TRBV29-1 and TRBJ2-1; 10 bases line up with TRBD1. The trim removed 4 bases at V and 7 bases at J, leaving 1 base unmatched. The CDR3 spans 12 residues. Germline CDR1 is SQVTM and CDR2 is ANQGSEA. CDR3: CSVGQGANEQFF. Written as DNA, the CDR3 is TGCAGCGTTGGACAGGGGGCGAATGAGCAGTTCTTC.

The chain combines TRBV3-1 with TRBJ2-1, with 8 positions matching TRBD2. The CDR3 runs to 16 residues. Germline V CDR1 and CDR2: LGHDT, YNNKEL (reference sequence). V was clipped by 2 bases and J by 5 bases; unmatched bases: 8. CDR3 coding DNA: TGTGCCAGCAGCCAAAGGCCAGCGGGGGACCACAATGAGCAGTTCTTC. Amino acid sequence: CASSQRPAGDHNEQFF.

Here the CDR3 DNA reads TGCGCCAGCAGCCCCACCGGGACACCGAACACCGGGGAGCTGTTTTTT. Translated: CASSPTGTPNTGELFF. The chain combines TRBV4-1 with TRBJ2-2, with TRBD1 as a possible D gene (6 bases). Germline V gene sequence: CDR1 MGHRA, CDR2 YSYEKL. CDR3 length equals 16 residues. The V end lost 4 bases, the J end lost 0 bases, and 12 bases lay between the germline ends.

Ten or more counts support this clonotype. The chain carries TRBV18 and TRBJ1-1; D not certain. Germline CDR1 is KGHSH and CDR2 is LQKENI. V lost 6 bases and J lost 3, with 11 bases in between. This CDR3 contains 13 residues. This CDR3 is CASSGGRDTEAFF. The CDR3 DNA follows: TGTGCCAGCTCGGGTGGAAGGGACACTGAAGCTTTCTTT.

This clonotype was observed a few times. The CDR3, as DNA: TGTGCCACCAGCAGAGGTACAGGGGGCAATCAGCCCCAGCATTTT. Its translation: CATSRGTGGNQPQHF. The rearrangement uses TRBV15 and TRBJ1-5, with TRBD1 identical over 7 bases. CDR1 is LNHNV, CDR2 YYDKDF, per germline (reference sequence). The CDR3 totals 15 residues. The ends lost 1 base at V and 2 bases at J; junction bases unmatched: 2.

The CDR3, as DNA: TGCAGCGTTGAGGAACGCTGGCCCCTCTACAATGAGCAGTTCTTC. This gives the protein CSVEERWPLYNEQFF. The chain uses TRBV29-1 and TRBJ2-1; D not certain. The CDR3 length is 15 residues. V lost 3 bases, J lost 3 bases, and 15 bases lay in between. From germline, CDR1 is SQVTM and CDR2 ANQGSEA.

This rearrangement joins TRBV6-5 to TRBJ2-5; D tentatively fits TRBD1 or TRBD2 (6 bases each). Trimming removed 2 bases at V and 0 bases at J, with 13 bases between. The CDR3 extends over 16 amino acids. Germline CDR1 MNHEY, CDR2 SVGAGI. The CDR3 coding sequence is TGTGCCAGCAGTTACGATGGGGGGCGGTACCAAGAGACCCAGTACTTC. Translating gives CASSYDGGRYQETQYF.

This clonotype was counted only a few times. This sequence joins TRBV28 and TRBJ2-1; no clear D gene. The V gene lost 5 bases and the J gene lost 0 bases, with 20 bases spanning the gap. This CDR3 contains 18 residues. CDR1 and CDR2 (germline): MDHEN, SYDVKM. The CDR3 loop reads CASSPTRPFRSSYNEQFF. CDR3 in DNA: TGTGCCAGCAGTCCTACCCGACCGTTTAGGAGCTCCTACAATGAGCAGTTCTTC.

In its sample, this clonotype was seen a few times. CDR3 loop: CASSALAGVYNEQFF. The CDR3 coding sequence is TGTGCCAGCAGTGCGCTAGCGGGGGTTTACAATGAGCAGTTCTTC. The chain employs TRBV6-1 and TRBJ2-1; TRBD2 matches at 10 bases. Trimming took 4 bases from V and 4 from J; bases not matched to a gene: 4. The CDR3 extends over 15 amino acids. Germline V gene lookup returns CDR1 MNHNS and CDR2 SASEGT.

There are a few counts of this clonotype. The chain combines TRBV12-3 or TRBV12-4 with TRBJ2-1; tentatively, D is TRBD1 or TRBD2 (6 bases each). This CDR3 is 16 amino acids long. V lost 0 bases and J lost 4, with 13 bases in between. This CDR3 is CASSLAGGNQYNEQFF. CDR3 DNA: TGTGCCAGCAGTTTAGCGGGGGGCAACCAGTACAATGAGCAGTTCTTC.

This clonotype occurred a few times. V and J are TRBV7-2 and TRBJ1-6; the D is unclear. The CDR3 has 13 amino acids. The germline V and J ends were trimmed by 6 bases and 12 bases, with 15 bases remaining between them. From germline, CDR1 is SGHTA and CDR2 FQGNSA. The CDR3 sequence is CASSLSGSRPLHF. In DNA form, the CDR3 reads TGTGCCAGCAGTCTCTCGGGCTCTCGACCCCTCCACTTT.

This chain joins TRBV12-3 or TRBV12-4 and TRBJ2-7; the D gene could be TRBD1 or TRBD2 (5 bases each). The V end lost 2 bases, the J end lost 4 bases, and 15 bases lay between the germline ends. CDR3 length: 15 amino acids. CDR3 region: CASSLTRGTLYEQYF. The DNA for the CDR3 is TGTGCCAGCAGTTTAACGAGAGGGACCCTATACGAGCAGTACTTC.

J is TRBJ2-1 and V is TRBV24-1; TRBD1 matches at 7 bases. V trimming: 1 base; J trimming: 1 base; junction bases outside the gene matches: 3. This CDR3 contains 16 residues. Germline assignment: CDR1 KGHDR and CDR2 SFDVKD. For the CDR3, the DNA is TGTGCCACCAGTGATTTCCGGGACAGTTCCTACAATGAGCAGTTCTTC. Its translation: CATSDFRDSSYNEQFF.

Ten or more counts support this clonotype. The rearrangement uses TRBV4-1 and TRBJ2-7; no clear D. Germline loops: CDR1 MGHRA, CDR2 YSYEKL. V was clipped by 1 base and J by 0 bases, with 10 bases between them. The CDR3 is 15 amino acids. CDR3 sequence reads: CASSQARVLSYEQYF. CDR3 DNA sequence: TGCGCCAGCAGCCAAGCCCGGGTCCTCTCCTACGAGCAGTACTTC.

This clonotype was counted between two and nine times. This chain links TRBV12-3 or TRBV12-4 with TRBJ1-2; 12 bases are shared with TRBD1. The CDR3 spans 15 residues. V dropped 6 bases and J dropped 8; count of bases not matched to a gene: 10. CDR3 loop: CASSQSGTGGWGYTF. The CDR3 DNA reads TGTGCCAGCAGCCAGTCGGGGACAGGGGGCTGGGGCTACACCTTC.

This clonotype turned up a few times. The chain employs TRBV6-5 and TRBJ2-6; D call uncertain. Trimming shortened V by 0 bases and J by 4 bases, and 7 bases separated the two germline ends. The germline gives CDR1 MNHEY, CDR2 SVGAGI. The CDR3 spans 15 residues. The CDR3 coding sequence is TGTGCCAGCAGTTACTCGTTTCCCGGGGCCAACGTCCTGACTTTC. Its protein is CASSYSFPGANVLTF.

This clonotype was seen a few times. The genes are TRBV5-1 and TRBJ2-3, with TRBD2 matching over 10 bases. Germline CDR1 SGHRS, CDR2 YFSETQ. The CDR3 covers 15 residues. V lost 4 bases, J lost 3 bases, and 5 bases stayed unmatched. This CDR3 is CASSQTSGVTDTQYF. The CDR3 DNA reads as TGCGCCAGCAGCCAAACTAGCGGGGTAACAGATACGCAGTATTTT.

Many counts were recorded for this clonotype. The chain joins TRBV11-2 to TRBJ2-7; 7 nucleotides agree with TRBD1. The CDR3 has 13 residues. The V and J ends lost 5 bases and 6 bases, in that order; junction bases with no gene match: 7. Germline V lookup: CDR1 SGHAT, CDR2 FQNNGV. CDR3 protein: CASSPTGIGEQYF. CDR3 nucleotide sequence: TGTGCCAGCAGCCCGACAGGGATCGGCGAGCAGTACTTC.

The CDR3 DNA reads TGTGCCAGCAGTGGGCTAGCGGGGTTCTACGAGCAGTACTTC. It is translated as CASSGLAGFYEQYF. The genes are TRBV28 and TRBJ2-7, with 9 bases matching TRBD2. Germline V gene data show CDR1 as MDHEN and CDR2 as SYDVKM. The junction had 5 bases not matched to a gene; V was cut back by 5 bases and J by 3 bases. The CDR3 loop spans 14 amino acids.

This clonotype has more than one count but fewer than ten. V and J are TRBV12-3 or TRBV12-4 and TRBJ2-5, with D perhaps TRBD1 or TRBD2 (5 bases each). The CDR3 has 13 residues. V was clipped by 5 bases and J by 6 bases, with 13 bases between them. The CDR3 region has the DNA TGTGCCAGCAGTGAGGGACGGAGGAAGACCCAGTACTTC. As protein: CASSEGRRKTQYF.